This T cell receptor (beta chain) was documented in a study of chemoradiotherapy in HPV16-positive cancers. Study-wide results and caveats: The functional HPV-specific definition rests on just a couple of HPV16-positive patients.

The assay was immunoSEQ multiplex PCR, and TCRdb's table has in-frame clones only and misses some. The repertoire consists of thousands of clones, with around 75% occurring once and the leading ten covering 8% to 9.5%. Details on this clone: Its antigen is as yet unknown.

The V segment lost 6 bases and the J segment 3 bases; nucleotides outside the gene matches: 7. The CDR3 runs 14 residues. Germline CDR1 is MNHEY and CDR2 is SMNVEV (reference sequence). This specimen was acquired from a patient who underwent chemoradiotherapy. The chain couples TRBV27 to TRBJ1-1, with TRBD1 matching 7 bases. This TCR derives from a human donor with HPV-associated anogenital cancer. The CDR3 loop is CASSPNRGHTEAFF. DNA of the CDR3: TGTGCCAGCAGCCCTAACAGGGGACACACTGAAGCTTTCTTT.